This T cell receptor (beta chain) derives from a study of blood T cell repertoires in COVID-19. Study-level background: Acute and convalescent COVID-19 specimens originated in the United States, Italy and Spain. Sources were T cells, B-cell-depleted T cells, or PBMCs; the material itself was cDNA or gDNA.

As processed by the authors: The authors estimated nucleated cell counts from reference gene primer amplification. Repertoires were generated with immunoSEQ multiplex PCR, while TCRdb's copy carries only in-frame clones and drops some. The V and J calls and the clone size are those of that table, but D and trimming were determined from the DNA. The sample carries approximately 150,000 clones, around 90% recorded once. CDR3 length equals 14 residues. The germline V gene has CDR1 MNHEY and CDR2 SVGAGI. The V gene end was trimmed by 4 bases and the J gene end by 7 bases; junction bases not matched to a gene: 5.

This receptor was obtained from a woman between 50 and 59 years old with acute or convalescent COVID-19. The specimen was peripheral blood. The chain carries TRBV6-5 and TRBJ2-4, with TRBD1 identical over 9 bases. For the CDR3, the DNA is TGTGCCAGCAGTTCCTACAGGGGGCGGAACATTCAGTACTTC. Translating it yields CASSSYRGRNIQYF.